This TCR beta chain was obtained from a study of cytomegalovirus exposure and HLA in healthy donors. Study results and caveats: Versus the approximately 720-donor mean, an Asian-associated ancestry cluster reportedly showed fewer N-insertions in a later analysis.

Researchers ran the PCR with 60 Vbeta and 13 Jbeta primers. Profiled with immunoSEQ multiplex PCR; TCRdb holds only in-frame clones, not every one. Here the sample spans 150,000 to 200,000 clones, roughly 82% being singletons. In the case of this clone: The antigen is unknown.

Germline CDR1 ENHRY, CDR2 SYGVKD. The V end lost 8 bases, the J end lost 9 bases, and 11 bases lay between the germline ends. This CDR3 contains 12 residues. The gene calls are TRBV10-3 and TRBJ1-6, with D uncertain. This receptor was identified in a woman younger than 45 in good health and CMV-seronegative. What was sequenced was PBMCs. The CDR3, as DNA: TGTGCCATCCGGGGAGGGTCTTCACCCCTCCACTTT. Amino acid sequence: CAIRGGSSPLHF.